The table lists the clone carrying this T cell receptor beta chain with a few counts. Original methodology: Nucleated cell counts were estimated from reference gene primer amplification. Repertoires were generated with immunoSEQ multiplex PCR, while TCRdb's copy carries only in-frame clones and drops some. Clone size and the V and J calls come from that table; the DNA yielded D and trimming. The sample records 85,000 to 95,000 clones, about 78% being singletons. This entry comes from a study of blood T cell repertoires in COVID-19. About the research overall: Specimens from acute and convalescent COVID-19 originated in the United States, Italy and Spain. T cells, B-cell-depleted T cells, or PBMCs provided the cDNA or gDNA that served as material.

The CDR3 covers 18 residues. Sample: peripheral blood. The TCR comes from a woman of 80 years or more with acute or convalescent COVID-19. The J gene is TRBJ1-3, the V gene TRBV21-1; the table's D call, TRBD1, was not checked against the DNA. TRBV21-1 is an annotated pseudogene. In nucleotides, the CDR3 is TGTGCCAGCAGCAAAGTAACTGGACAGGGGTCCTCTGGAAACACCATATATTTT. Translating gives CASSKVTGQGSSGNTIYF.